What follows describes a single T cell receptor beta chain. Losses at the gene ends were 4 bases for V and 7 bases for J; bases not matched to a gene: 15. Germline V gene data show CDR1 as MNHEY and CDR2 as SVGEGT. This CDR3 has 16 residues. The record originates from a study of T-cell memory formation after mild COVID-19. Each CDR3 protein is one row after TCRdb ran MiXCR on the 5' RACE reads. The table records 300,000 to 350,000 distinct CDR3 sequences, roughly a fifth of them present only once. The genes are TRBV6-2 or TRBV6-3 and TRBJ2-7; 8 nucleotides agree with TRBD1. The receptor comes from a man younger than 30 who had mild COVID-19 (a few samples of this study predate the infection). Cell type and time point are not known. Sequences were obtained from PBMCs or a T cell subset sorted from them (not recorded which). The CDR3 region is CASSFSTDRGREEQYV. CDR3 DNA sequence: TGTGCCAGCAGTTTTTCCACCGACAGGGGAAGAGAGGAGCAGTACGTC.